Included here is one TCR beta chain sequence, with context. This receptor's antigen is unknown. Per-nucleotide qualities are absent, and no much larger clonotype sits a single base away. Within the sample, other DNA sequences also encode this same CDR3. For sequencing of the TCRbeta CDR3 region, genomic DNA was extracted from the sorted cells. The immunoSEQ Assay was used to sequence the TCRbeta CDR3 regions. The immuneACCESS repertoire file appears here via TCRdb, limited to in-frame rearrangements. These files lack a portion of the clones; in checked studies, under half of the deficit traces to unresolved V genes, and the cause of the others is not known. Counted in this sample were around 72,000 clones; 80% of them appeared once. Clones ranked in the top ten supply around 8.2% of the sample. The germline V gene (reference sequence) supplies CDR1 DFQATT and CDR2 SNEGSKA. V ends up 4 bases short and J 4 bases short, with an unmatched junction base count of 0. There are 11 amino acids in the CDR3, from cysteine to phenylalanine inclusive. The entry retains the CDR3 DNA only, 33 bases that are in frame from base 1.

These data are taken from a study of OX40 agonist ivuxolimab in advanced cancers. Background for the entire study: Ivuxolimab was a fully human IgG2 agonistic monoclonal antibody targeting the costimulatory receptor OX40 (CD134). Intravenous ivuxolimab was administered to patients every 2 weeks at six dose levels: 0.01, 0.1, 0.3, 1.5, 3 and 10 mg/kg. Among the 52 dose-escalation patients, some 20 had hepatocellular carcinoma, roughly 15 melanoma, 9 renal cell carcinoma and 9 head and neck cancer. In the dose-escalation cohort, around four fifths of patients were male, and the mean age was approximately 60 years, with a range of roughly 20 to 79. Patients were allowed to have had prior anti-PD-1, anti-PD-L1 or anti-CTLA-4 therapy, and 40% of the dose-escalation patients had previously received checkpoint inhibitors. Partial responses were achieved by three dose-escalation patients, of whom one had hepatocellular carcinoma and two had cutaneous melanoma. The purpose of peripheral TCRbeta sequencing was to test whether ivuxolimab changed TCR sequence diversity and led to clonal T-cell expansion. The monotherapy dose-escalation portion (N ≈ 55 patients) of the phase I ivuxolimab trial is reported in the paper.

Patients with a history of autoimmune disease or receiving systemic immunosuppression were excluded from the trial. Peripheral blood for TCR sequencing was drawn from every dose cohort at baseline, at cycle 4 day 1 and at cycle 7 day 1. Samples came from an open-label, multicenter, first-in-human phase I dose-escalation trial of ivuxolimab. Adults with locally advanced or metastatic melanoma, renal cell, hepatocellular, or head and neck squamous cell carcinoma were enrolled in the trial. CD4+ and CD8+ T cells were sorted separately from peripheral blood before TCR sequencing. What the research found in general, with its limitations: At doses of 0.1 to 3.0 mg/kg, clonal expansion of both CD4+ and CD8+ T cells in blood was seen between baseline and week 6. After ivuxolimab, CD8+ T cells had more expanded clones than CD4+ T cells on average. In the 0.1-3.0 mg/kg groups, partial responders had among the lowest normalized peripheral clonal expansion, particularly in CD8+ T cells. Low levels of normalized T-cell clonal expansion were also seen in some patients who did not respond. Which antigens the clonally expanded peripheral T cells were specific for was not determined.

The chain uses TRBV20-1 and TRBJ2-5; 7 middle bases align to TRBD1. This material consisted of CD4+ or CD8+ T cells sorted from blood, taken in a trial of the OX40 agonist ivuxolimab. This clonotype was sampled from an adult with an advanced solid tumor such as melanoma, head and neck, liver or kidney cancer. The DNA is as follows: TGCAGTGCTAACAGGGGAGAGACCCAGTACTTC. Its protein reads: CSANRGETQYF.